These 30 T cell receptor beta chains were sequenced from one sample in a study of T-cell reconstitution after alpha-beta-depleted transplantation in children (dated by TCRdb to between 2015 and 2016). Library construction relied on PCR. The instrument was an Illumina HiSeq 2500. To normalize quantification of the TCRbeta repertoire, the TCR libraries were built with molecular barcoding that relied on unique molecular identifiers. TCRdb reworked the public reads: Q25 trimming with fastp, MiXCR clone assembly, productive beta chains retained. Identical CDR3 proteins give one entry, which carries the most common genes and DNA. The sample table contains around 480,000 distinct CDR3 sequences; only one count was recorded for roughly 33% of them. Together, the top ten hold approximately 2.3% of the sample. The sample consisted of PBMCs from the stem cell graft donor, taken from the stem cell graft. These receptors all come from a human donor who donated a stem cell graft to a child with aplastic anemia.

This clonotype was recorded a few times. V gene TRBV29-1 combines with J gene TRBJ2-1; 7 positions match TRBD1. The ends lost 0 bases at V and 2 bases at J; junction bases unmatched: 7. Per the germline V gene, CDR1 is SQVTM and CDR2 is ANQGSEA. The CDR3 contains 16 residues. This CDR3 reads CSVEDLNRGAYNEQFF. In DNA, the CDR3 is TGCAGCGTTGAAGATCTGAACAGGGGTGCCTACAATGAGCAGTTCTTC.

The gene calls are TRBV11-2 and TRBJ1-5; perhaps TRBD1 as D (6 bases). The CDR3 length is 15 residues. The V and J ends lost 0 bases and 6 bases respectively, with 12 bases between them. Germline assignment: CDR1 SGHAT and CDR2 FQNNGV. CDR3 nucleotide sequence: TGTGCCAGCAGCTTAGACCATACAGGGTTTCAGCCCCAGCATTTT. Its protein is CASSLDHTGFQPQHF. Full variable domain (outside the CDR3, taken from reference TRBV11-2 and TRBJ1-5): EAGVAQSPRYKIIEKRQSVAFWCNPISGHATLYWYQQILGQGPKLLIQFQNNGVVDDSQLPKDRFSAERLKGVDSTLKIQPAKLEDSAVYLCASSLDHTGFQPQHFGDGTRLSIL.

This sequence joins TRBV7-2 and TRBJ2-2; 7 bases are shared with TRBD1. Per the germline V gene, CDR1 is SGHTA and CDR2 is FQGNSA. The length of the CDR3 is 15 residues. With 4 bases clipped from V and 1 base from J, the junction kept 3 bases outside the gene matches. The CDR3 here is CASSYRDRNTGELFF. CDR3 bases: TGTGCCAGCAGCTACCGGGACAGGAACACCGGGGAGCTGTTTTTT.

This clonotype was counted between two and nine times. This chain connects TRBV7-2 to TRBJ2-1; D possibly corresponds to TRBD2 (5 bases). The CDR3 length is 12 residues. The germline CDR1 and CDR2 sequences are SGHTA and FQGNSA. V was cut by 4 bases and J by 11 bases, with 12 bases left in between. CDR3: CASSSPAGQQFF. DNA for the CDR3: TGTGCCAGCAGCTCCCCTGCGGGCCAGCAGTTCTTC.

The table lists this clonotype with a few counts. The chain couples TRBV7-2 to TRBJ1-1; 8 nucleotides line up with TRBD1. The germline gives CDR1 SGHTA, CDR2 FQGNSA. This CDR3 has 15 amino acids. The junction had 9 bases not matched to a gene; V was cut back by 5 bases and J by 4 bases. The CDR3 nucleotides are TGTGCCAGCAGCCCCCGGACAGGGAAGGGCACTGAAGCTTTCTTT. It translates to CASSPRTGKGTEAFF.

This clonotype has just a few counts. The chain links TRBV29-1 to TRBJ2-5; D may be TRBD1 (6 bases). Deletions cut 0 bases from V and 2 bases from J, with 19 bases between. Germline V gene sequence: CDR1 SQVTM, CDR2 ANQGSEA. The CDR3 contains 17 residues. CDR3 nucleotide sequence: TGCAGCGTTGAAGATTTTCCCGTGGGGGCGAGTCAAGAGACCCAGTACTTC. Translated: CSVEDFPVGASQETQYF.

V is TRBV5-1 and J is TRBJ2-1; 10 bases agree with TRBD2. V was clipped by 3 bases and J by 0 bases; unmatched bases: 6. Germline V lookup: CDR1 SGHRS, CDR2 YFSETQ. This CDR3 comprises 17 residues. The CDR3 reads CASSSIAGGSSYNEQFF. CDR3 bases: TGCGCCAGCAGCTCAATAGCGGGAGGCAGCTCCTACAATGAGCAGTTCTTC. Looking up the rest from reference TRBV5-1 and TRBJ2-1 gives the full variable domain: KAGVTQTPRYLIKTRGQQVTLSCSPISGHRSVSWYQQTPGQGLQFLFEYFSETQRNKGNFPGRFSGRQFSNSRSEMNVSTLELGDSALYLCASSSIAGGSSYNEQFFGPGTRLTVL.

Points on this clonotype: One end of the junction does not line up with germline, which may come from a read error. The chain joins TRBV6-2 or TRBV6-3 to TRBJ2-3; D is perhaps TRBD2 (5 bases). The CDR3 extends over 11 amino acids. Germline V lookup: CDR1 MNHEY, CDR2 SVGEGT. CDR3 region: CASSTGYWTGF. In DNA form, the CDR3 reads TGTGCCAGCAGCACTGGATACTGGACTGGTTTT.

The chain links TRBV14 to TRBJ2-7; D unclear. CDR3 length: 14 residues. Germline V CDR1 and CDR2: SGHDN, FVKESK. Trimming took 6 bases from V and 1 from J, leaving 13 bases between them. The DNA for the CDR3 is TGTGCCAGCAGTCAACTACTTGGATCCTACGAGCAGTACTTC. Residues: CASSQLLGSYEQYF.

This chain joins TRBV28 and TRBJ1-5, with 7 bases identical to TRBD1. CDR3 length: 17 amino acids. Germline V CDR1 and CDR2: MDHEN, SYDVKM. V lost 8 bases to trimming and J lost 4 bases; unmatched junction nucleotides: 17. Written as DNA, the CDR3 is TGTGCCAGCCAAACGGGACAGAGGTCGTGGGATAATCAGCCCCAGCATTTT. The encoded protein is CASQTGQRSWDNQPQHF.

This chain links TRBV7-6 with TRBJ2-3; 14 bases map to TRBD2. Looked up from germline, CDR1 is SGHVS and CDR2 is FNYEAQ. The trim removed 2 bases at V and 2 bases at J, leaving 6 bases unmatched. This CDR3 region has 18 residues. CDR3 DNA sequence: TGTGCCAGCAGCTTATATGCGGGACTAGCGGGAGCCACAGATACGCAGTATTTT. Amino acid sequence: CASSLYAGLAGATDTQYF. Filled out from reference TRBV7-6 and TRBJ2-3, the complete variable domain reads GAGVSQSPRYKVTKRGQDVALRCDPISGHVSLYWYRQALGQGPEFLTYFNYEAQQDKSGLPNDRFSAERPEGSISTLTIQRTEQRDSAMYRCASSLYAGLAGATDTQYFGPGTRLTVL.

V is TRBV3-1 and J is TRBJ2-3; 10 bases align to TRBD2. Germline values: CDR1 LGHDT, CDR2 YNNKEL (reference sequence). Losses at the gene ends were 0 bases for V and 3 bases for J; bases not matched to a gene: 9. The CDR3 is 18 residues long. CDR3 amino acids: CASSQERIAGGRTDTQYF. The CDR3 region has the DNA TGTGCCAGCAGCCAAGAGCGGATAGCGGGAGGTAGGACAGATACGCAGTATTTT.

At least ten counts were recorded for this clonotype. V and J are TRBV27 and TRBJ2-7; D not resolved. This CDR3 has 13 residues. Trimming took off 0 bases at V and 6 bases at J, with 9 bases between the two ends. CDR1 and CDR2 (germline): MNHEY, SMNVEV (reference sequence). The chain's CDR3 is CASSLSSSLEQYF. CDR3 coding DNA: TGTGCCAGCAGTTTATCTAGCTCTCTCGAGCAGTACTTC.

The sample holds a few counts of this clonotype. CDR3 bases: TGTGCCAGCAGTTACGAGATTAGGGCGGACTCCTACGAGCAGTACGTC. It is translated as CASSYEIRADSYEQYV. The chain has TRBV6-2 or TRBV6-3 and TRBJ2-7; D is unresolved. Trimming took off 2 bases at V and 0 bases at J, with 14 bases between the two ends. The CDR3 consists of 16 residues. Germline-derived CDR1 and CDR2 are MNHEY and SVGEGT.

The chain uses TRBV30 and TRBJ1-4; the D gene is possibly TRBD1 (5 bases). Per germline, CDR1 GTSNPN and CDR2 SVGIG (reference sequence). The CDR3 extends over 13 amino acids. The germline V and J ends were trimmed by 8 bases and 5 bases, with 15 bases remaining between them. The CDR3, as DNA: TGTGCCGGGCTCGGGACTGAGAATGAAAAACTGTTTTTT. As protein: CAGLGTENEKLFF.

The chain employs TRBV20-1 and TRBJ2-7; D uncertain. CDR3 length: 12 residues. CDR1 is DFQATT, CDR2 SNEGSKA, per germline (reference sequence). The CDR3 DNA reads TGCAGGTCCCACACCGTGACCCACGAGCAGTACGTC. Its protein is CRSHTVTHEQYV.

The chain uses TRBV24-1 and TRBJ2-1; 7 nucleotides match TRBD1. V lost 8 bases to trimming and J lost 0 bases; unmatched junction nucleotides: 6. The CDR3 covers 15 residues. Germline CDR1 KGHDR, CDR2 SFDVKD. The CDR3 DNA sequence: TGTGCCACCACCGAGACAGGGAGCTCCTACAATGAGCAGTTCTTC. Residues: CATTETGSSYNEQFF.

This clonotype has more than one count but fewer than ten. V gene TRBV29-1 combines with J gene TRBJ2-7; no firm D call. The CDR3 runs to 12 residues. Germline assignment: CDR1 SQVTM and CDR2 ANQGSEA. The V end was cut by 4 bases, the J end by 2 bases, with 9 bases between. CDR3 in amino acids: CSVVIGTYEQYV. In DNA, the CDR3 is TGCAGCGTTGTAATTGGGACCTACGAGCAGTACGTC.

The chain recombines TRBV10-3 with TRBJ2-1, with TRBD2 identical over 14 bases. The CDR3 has 18 amino acids. Trimming cost V 4 bases and J 8 bases; bases outside gene matches: 13. Germline V gene data show CDR1 as ENHRY and CDR2 as SYGVKD. The CDR3 region is CAISAGLAGVPKMYEQFF. CDR3 bases: TGTGCCATCAGTGCGGGACTAGCGGGAGTTCCCAAAATGTATGAGCAGTTCTTC.

The CDR3 nucleotides are TGTGCCAGCAGCTCGTCCACAGGGGGCGGCTCTTATGAAAAACTGTTTTTT. As protein: CASSSSTGGGSYEKLFF. This chain connects TRBV7-9 to TRBJ1-4, with TRBD1 matching 9 bases. The CDR3 spans 17 residues. V gave up 4 bases and J gave up 6 bases; unmatched junction bases: 12. Germline CDR1 SEHNR, CDR2 FQNEAQ (reference sequence). The complete variable domain, with remaining parts taken from reference TRBV7-9 and TRBJ1-4, reads DTGVSQNPRHKITKRGQNVTFRCDPISEHNRLYWYRQTLGQGPEFLTYFQNEAQLEKSRLLSDRFSAERPKGSFSTLEIQRTEQGDSAMYLCASSSSTGGGSYEKLFFGSGTQLSVL.

Points on this clonotype: One junction end does not reproduce the germline sequence, and a read error may be involved. The chain has TRBV20-1 and TRBJ2-1, with 9 positions matching TRBD2. Germline-derived CDR1 and CDR2 are DFQATT and SNEGSKA (reference sequence). The CDR3 has 16 residues. The CDR3 DNA is TGCTGTGCTCCGCCGCCCTTAGCGGGAGCGGGCTATGAGCAGTTCTTC. Translated: CCAPPPLAGAGYEQFF.

This clonotype was detected many times. The chain recombines TRBV7-3 with TRBJ2-2; the D gene is possibly TRBD2 (6 bases). CDR3 length: 15 amino acids. Germline V gene sequence: CDR1 SGHTA, CDR2 FQGTGA. V lost 3 bases and J lost 4, with 12 bases in between. CDR3 in amino acids: CASSLLGGGTGELFF. The CDR3 DNA follows: TGTGCCAGCAGCTTGTTGGGGGGAGGCACCGGGGAGCTGTTTTTT.

This clonotype was found a few times. The rearrangement joins TRBV6-5 to TRBJ1-2; 7 positions agree with TRBD1. The CDR3 is made up of 15 amino acids. Trimming at V came to 1 base and at J to 8 bases, leaving 10 bases not matched to a gene. The germline gives CDR1 MNHEY, CDR2 SVGAGI. CDR3 amino acids: CASSYFGTAALGYTF. CDR3 sequence (DNA): TGTGCCAGCAGTTACTTTGGGACAGCGGCCCTCGGCTACACCTTC.

This chain links TRBV30 with TRBJ2-1, with a weak D call TRBD1 (5 bases). Trimming stripped 4 bases from V and 7 bases from J, with 17 bases between. Germline CDR1 GTSNPN, CDR2 SVGIG (reference sequence). CDR3 length equals 14 residues. This chain's CDR3 is CAWTVGQGGNEQFF. The CDR3 DNA reads as TGTGCCTGGACGGTAGGGCAGGGCGGTAATGAGCAGTTCTTC.

This clonotype was counted between two and nine times. The chain joins TRBV4-2 to TRBJ2-3; the D call may be TRBD1 or TRBD2 (5 bases each). V lost 0 bases, J lost 3 bases, and 22 bases lay in between. In germline, CDR1 is LGHNA, CDR2 YNFKEQ. This CDR3 contains 19 residues. The CDR3 nucleotides are TGTGCCAGCAGCCAAGATACTTCAGGTTGGCTAGCAGGGACAGATACGCAGTATTTT. Its protein product is CASSQDTSGWLAGTDTQYF.

This clonotype was counted between two and nine times. The rearrangement joins TRBV10-3 to TRBJ1-5, with D tentatively TRBD1 (6 bases). The germline V gene encodes CDR1 ENHRY and CDR2 SYGVKD. This CDR3 comprises 16 residues. V was trimmed by 0 bases and J by 2 bases, leaving 11 bases between them. The CDR3 DNA is TGTGCCATCAGTGAGTCTTGGGGGGCTGGCAATCAGCCCCAGCATTTT. Protein product: CAISESWGAGNQPQHF.

This clonotype was recorded many times. This chain joins TRBV12-3 or TRBV12-4 and TRBJ1-1; D call uncertain. V lost 3 bases to trimming and J lost 8 bases, with 10 bases between them. This CDR3 has 12 residues. CDR3 protein: CASSLYGEEAFF. The CDR3 DNA is TGTGCCAGCAGTTTGTATGGAGAGGAAGCTTTCTTT.

This chain links TRBV7-8 with TRBJ2-1, with 7 nucleotides matching TRBD2. The CDR3 runs to 15 residues. Germline V gene data show CDR1 as SGHVS and CDR2 as FQNEAQ. Trimming took 5 bases from V and 10 from J; bases not matched to a gene: 14. Here the CDR3 reads CASSPRLDGGWEQFF. CDR3 sequence (DNA): TGTGCCAGCAGCCCCCGACTAGACGGGGGGTGGGAGCAGTTCTTC.

The chain combines TRBV24-1 with TRBJ2-5, with D perhaps given as TRBD1 or TRBD2 (5 bases each). The CDR3 covers 16 residues. The V gene lost 3 bases and the J gene lost 5 bases, with 18 bases spanning the gap. CDR1 is KGHDR, CDR2 SFDVKD, per germline. The CDR3 region is CATSDPLAGSAETQYF. In nucleotides, the CDR3 is TGTGCCACCAGTGATCCGCTAGCAGGGAGTGCGGAGACCCAGTACTTC.

V usage is TRBV29-1 and J usage is TRBJ2-3; 9 bases fit TRBD1. This CDR3 has 16 residues. Germline values: CDR1 SQVTM, CDR2 ANQGSEA. V dropped 4 bases and J dropped 3; count of bases not matched to a gene: 11. The CDR3 nucleotides are TGCAGCGTTGTATCCCTCTGGGACAGGGTAACAGATACGCAGTATTTT. Its protein is CSVVSLWDRVTDTQYF.